The T cell receptor (beta chain) under discussion was sequenced for a study of blood T cell repertoires in COVID-19. Produced via immunoSEQ multiplex PCR; TCRdb's table is partial and in-frame only. Of about 200,000 clones listed, about 82% are singletons. CDR1 is MGHRA, CDR2 YSYEKL, per germline. CDR3 length: 14 amino acids. V was shortened by 4 bases and J by 7 bases, with 17 bases between the two germline ends. This clonotype was obtained from a man aged 35 to 55 with acute COVID-19. Sequencing input: PBMCs or T cells enriched from blood (not recorded which). The chain employs TRBV4-1 and TRBJ2-7, with D possibly TRBD2 on 6 matching bases. CDR3 amino acids: CASSPGLRGIEQYF. As DNA, the CDR3 is TGCGCCAGCAGCCCCGGACTAAGAGGGATAGAGCAGTACTTC.